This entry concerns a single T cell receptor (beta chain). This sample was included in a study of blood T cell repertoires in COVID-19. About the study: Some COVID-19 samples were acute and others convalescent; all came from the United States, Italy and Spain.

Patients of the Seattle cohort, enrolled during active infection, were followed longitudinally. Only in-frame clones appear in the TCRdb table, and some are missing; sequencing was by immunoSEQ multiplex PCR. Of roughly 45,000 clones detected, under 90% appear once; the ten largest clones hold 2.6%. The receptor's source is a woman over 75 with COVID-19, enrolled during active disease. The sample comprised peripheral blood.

CDR3 DNA sequence: TGTGCCAGCAGCCCTGGGACAGGGACGATAGGACAAGAGACCCAGTACTTC. Protein sequence: CASSPGTGTIGQETQYF. The rearrangement uses TRBV16 and TRBJ2-5; 9 bases are a match to TRBD1. This CDR3 has 17 amino acids. Trimming cost V 4 bases and J 2 bases; bases outside gene matches: 11. Germline assignment: CDR1 KGHSY and CDR2 FQNENV.